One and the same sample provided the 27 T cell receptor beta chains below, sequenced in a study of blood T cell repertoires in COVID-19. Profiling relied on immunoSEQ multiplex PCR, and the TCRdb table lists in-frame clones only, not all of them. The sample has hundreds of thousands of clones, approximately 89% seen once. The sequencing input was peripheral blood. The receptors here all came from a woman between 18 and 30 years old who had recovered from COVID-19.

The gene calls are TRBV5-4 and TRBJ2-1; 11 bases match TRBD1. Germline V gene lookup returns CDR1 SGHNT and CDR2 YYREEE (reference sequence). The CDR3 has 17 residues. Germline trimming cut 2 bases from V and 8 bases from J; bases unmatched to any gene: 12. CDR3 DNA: TGTGCCAGCAGCTTTAGGACAGGGGGCCCGGTGGAGGATGAGCAGTTCTTC. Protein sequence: CASSFRTGGPVEDEQFF.

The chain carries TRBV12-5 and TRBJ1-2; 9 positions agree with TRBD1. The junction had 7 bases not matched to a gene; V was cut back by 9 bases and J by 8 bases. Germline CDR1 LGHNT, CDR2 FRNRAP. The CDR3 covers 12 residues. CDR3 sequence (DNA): TGTGCTAGCATCGGGACAGGGTACGGCTACACCTTC. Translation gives CASIGTGYGYTF.

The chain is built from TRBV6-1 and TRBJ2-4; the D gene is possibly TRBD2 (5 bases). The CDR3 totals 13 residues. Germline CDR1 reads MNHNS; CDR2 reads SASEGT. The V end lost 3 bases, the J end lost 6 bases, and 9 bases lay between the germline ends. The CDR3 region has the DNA TGTGCCAGCAGTGAGGACGGAGGAAACATTCAGTACTTC. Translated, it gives CASSEDGGNIQYF.

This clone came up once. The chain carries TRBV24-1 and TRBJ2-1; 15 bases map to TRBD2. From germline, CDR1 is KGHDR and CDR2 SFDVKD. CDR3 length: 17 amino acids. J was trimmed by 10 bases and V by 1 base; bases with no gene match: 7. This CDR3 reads CATSDFKGLAGGGEQFF. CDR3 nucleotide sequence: TGTGCCACCAGTGATTTTAAGGGACTAGCGGGAGGAGGAGAGCAGTTCTTC.

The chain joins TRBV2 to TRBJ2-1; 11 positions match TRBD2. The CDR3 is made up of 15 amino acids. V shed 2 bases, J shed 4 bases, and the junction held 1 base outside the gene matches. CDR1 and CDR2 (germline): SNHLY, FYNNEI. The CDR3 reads CASSERLAGYNEQFF. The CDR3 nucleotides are TGTGCCAGCAGTGAACGACTAGCGGGGTACAATGAGCAGTTCTTC.

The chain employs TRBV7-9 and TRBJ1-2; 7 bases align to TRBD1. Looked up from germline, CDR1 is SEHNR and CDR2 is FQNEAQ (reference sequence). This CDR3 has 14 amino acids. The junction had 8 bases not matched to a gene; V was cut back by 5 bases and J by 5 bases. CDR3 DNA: TGTGCCAGCAGCCGAGACAGGGACACTTATGGCTACACCTTC. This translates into CASSRDRDTYGYTF.

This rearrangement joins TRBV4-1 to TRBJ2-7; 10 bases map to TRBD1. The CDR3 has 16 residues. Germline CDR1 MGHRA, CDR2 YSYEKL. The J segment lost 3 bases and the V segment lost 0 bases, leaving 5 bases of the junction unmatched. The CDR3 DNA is TGCGCCAGCAGCCAAGAAGCGGACAGGGGGAGCTACGAGCAGTACGTC. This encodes CASSQEADRGSYEQYV.

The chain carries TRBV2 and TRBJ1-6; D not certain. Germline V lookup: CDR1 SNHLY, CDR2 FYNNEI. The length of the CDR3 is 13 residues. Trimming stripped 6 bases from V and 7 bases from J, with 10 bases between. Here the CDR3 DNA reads TGTGCCAGCAGGAACCGGGGAAATTCACCCCTCCACTTT. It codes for CASRNRGNSPLHF. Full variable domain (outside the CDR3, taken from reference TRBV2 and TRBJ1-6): EPEVTQTPSHQVTQMGQEVILRCVPISNHLYFYWYRQILGQKVEFLVSFYNNEISEKSEIFDDQFSVERPDGSNFTLKIRSTKLEDSAMYFCASRNRGNSPLHFGNGTRLTVT.

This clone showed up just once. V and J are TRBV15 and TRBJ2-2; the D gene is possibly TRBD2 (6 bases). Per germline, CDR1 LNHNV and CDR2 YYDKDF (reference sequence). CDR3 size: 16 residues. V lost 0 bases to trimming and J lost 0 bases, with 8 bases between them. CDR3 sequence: CATSRELAPNTGELFF. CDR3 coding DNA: TGTGCCACCAGCAGAGAACTAGCACCGAACACCGGGGAGCTGTTTTTT. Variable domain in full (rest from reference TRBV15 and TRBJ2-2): DAMVIQNPRYQVTQFGKPVTLSCSQTLNHNVMYWYQQKSSQAPKLLFHYYDKDFNNEADTPDNFQSRRPNTSFCFLDIRSPGLGDTAMYLCATSRELAPNTGELFFGEGSRLTVL.

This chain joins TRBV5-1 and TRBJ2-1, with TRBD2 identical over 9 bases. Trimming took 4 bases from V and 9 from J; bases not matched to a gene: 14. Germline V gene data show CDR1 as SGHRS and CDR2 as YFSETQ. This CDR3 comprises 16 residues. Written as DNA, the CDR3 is TGCGCCAGCAGCCCCGGCAGGCCTAGCGGGATGAGTGAGCAGTTCTTC. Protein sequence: CASSPGRPSGMSEQFF.

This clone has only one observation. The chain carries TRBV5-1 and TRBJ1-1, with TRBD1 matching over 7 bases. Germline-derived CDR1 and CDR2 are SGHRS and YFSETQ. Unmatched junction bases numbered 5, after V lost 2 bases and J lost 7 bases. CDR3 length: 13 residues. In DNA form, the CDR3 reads TGCGCCAGCAGCTTTTCAGGGGGGAATGAAGCTTTCTTT. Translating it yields CASSFSGGNEAFF.

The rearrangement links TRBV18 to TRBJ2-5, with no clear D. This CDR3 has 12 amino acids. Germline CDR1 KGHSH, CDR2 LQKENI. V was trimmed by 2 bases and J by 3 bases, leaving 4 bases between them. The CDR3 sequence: CASSPEKETQYF. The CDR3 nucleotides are TGTGCCAGCTCACCAGAGAAAGAGACCCAGTACTTC.

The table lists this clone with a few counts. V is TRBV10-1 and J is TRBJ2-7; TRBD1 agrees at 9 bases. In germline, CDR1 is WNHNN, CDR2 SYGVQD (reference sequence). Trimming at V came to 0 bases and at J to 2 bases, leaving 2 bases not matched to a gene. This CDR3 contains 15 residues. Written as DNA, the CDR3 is TGCGCCAGCAGTGAGTCGGGGACAGGGCCCTACGAGCAGTACGTC. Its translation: CASSESGTGPYEQYV.

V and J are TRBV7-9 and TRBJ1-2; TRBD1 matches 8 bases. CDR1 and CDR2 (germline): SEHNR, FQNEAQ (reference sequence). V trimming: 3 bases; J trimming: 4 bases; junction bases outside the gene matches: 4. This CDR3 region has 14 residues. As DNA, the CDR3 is TGTGCCAGCAGCTTGACAGGGGTGGGCTATGGCTACACCTTC. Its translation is CASSLTGVGYGYTF.

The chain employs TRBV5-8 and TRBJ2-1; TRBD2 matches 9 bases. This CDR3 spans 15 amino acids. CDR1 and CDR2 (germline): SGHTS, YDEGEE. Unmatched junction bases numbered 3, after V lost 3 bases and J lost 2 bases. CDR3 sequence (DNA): TGTGCCAGCAGCTACCTAGCGGGAACCTACAATGAGCAGTTCTTC. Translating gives CASSYLAGTYNEQFF. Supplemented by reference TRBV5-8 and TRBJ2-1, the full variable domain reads EAGVTQSPTHLIKTRGQQATLRCSPISGHTSVYWYQQALGLGLQFLLWYDEGEERNRGNFPPRFSGRQFPNYSSELNVNALELEDSALYLCASSYLAGTYNEQFFGPGTRLTVL.

CDR3 coding DNA: TGTGCCAGCAGCGGCAAATATAGCGGGTCTAAAGAGACCCAGTACTTC. Translation: CASSGKYSGSKETQYF. The chain is built from TRBV9 and TRBJ2-5, with TRBD2 matching over 7 bases. Germline CDR1 SGDLS, CDR2 YYNGEE. V dropped 3 bases and J dropped 3; count of bases not matched to a gene: 11. The CDR3 is 16 amino acids.

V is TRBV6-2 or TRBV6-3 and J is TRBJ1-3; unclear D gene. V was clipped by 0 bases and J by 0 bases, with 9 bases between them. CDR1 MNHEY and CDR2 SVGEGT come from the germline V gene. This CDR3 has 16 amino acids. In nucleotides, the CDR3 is TGTGCCAGCAGTTACTCGACCGACAACTCTGGAAACACCATATATTTT. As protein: CASSYSTDNSGNTIYF.

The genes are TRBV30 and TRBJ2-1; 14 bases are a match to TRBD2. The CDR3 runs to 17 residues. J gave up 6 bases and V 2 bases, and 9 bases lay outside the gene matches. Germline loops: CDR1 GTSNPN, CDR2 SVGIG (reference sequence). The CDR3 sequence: CAWSSGLAGGLSNEQFF. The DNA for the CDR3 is TGTGCCTGGAGTTCCGGACTAGCGGGAGGACTCAGCAATGAGCAGTTCTTC.

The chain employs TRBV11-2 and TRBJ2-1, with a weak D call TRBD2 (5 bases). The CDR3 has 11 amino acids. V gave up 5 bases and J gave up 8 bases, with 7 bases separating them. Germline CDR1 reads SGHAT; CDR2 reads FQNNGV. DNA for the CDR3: TGTGCCAGCAGCCTAGCCGATGAGCAGTTCTTC. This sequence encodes CASSLADEQFF.

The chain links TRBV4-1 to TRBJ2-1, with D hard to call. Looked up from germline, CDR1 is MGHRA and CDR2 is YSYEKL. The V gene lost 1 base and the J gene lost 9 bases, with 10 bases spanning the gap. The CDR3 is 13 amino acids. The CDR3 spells CASSQGGPFEQFF. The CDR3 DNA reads TGCGCCAGCAGCCAAGGTGGCCCGTTTGAGCAGTTCTTC.

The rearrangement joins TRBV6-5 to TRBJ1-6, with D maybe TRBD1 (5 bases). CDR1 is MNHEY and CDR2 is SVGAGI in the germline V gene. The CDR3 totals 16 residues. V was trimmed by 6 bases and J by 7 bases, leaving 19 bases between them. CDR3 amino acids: CASRYLGALRNSPLHF. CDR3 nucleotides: TGTGCCAGCAGATACCTAGGGGCCCTGCGGAATTCACCCCTCCACTTT.

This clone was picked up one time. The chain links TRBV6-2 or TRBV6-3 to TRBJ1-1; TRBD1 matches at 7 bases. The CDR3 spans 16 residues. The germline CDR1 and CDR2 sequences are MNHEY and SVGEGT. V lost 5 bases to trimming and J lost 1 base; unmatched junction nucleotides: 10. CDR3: CASSLAGTASNTEAFF. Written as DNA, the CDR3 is TGTGCCAGCAGTCTTGCCGGGACAGCCTCGAACACTGAAGCTTTCTTT.

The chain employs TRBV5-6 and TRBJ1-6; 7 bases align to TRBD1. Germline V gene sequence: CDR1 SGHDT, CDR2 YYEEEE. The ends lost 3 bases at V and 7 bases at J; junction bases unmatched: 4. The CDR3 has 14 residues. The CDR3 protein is CASSWGTVNSPLHF. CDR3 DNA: TGTGCCAGCAGCTGGGGGACAGTCAATTCACCCCTCCACTTT.

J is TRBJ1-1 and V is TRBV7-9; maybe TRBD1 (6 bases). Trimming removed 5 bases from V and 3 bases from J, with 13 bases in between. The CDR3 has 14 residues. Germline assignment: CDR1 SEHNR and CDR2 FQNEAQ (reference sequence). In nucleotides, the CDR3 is TGTGCCAGCAGCCAACAGGCAGGGGACACTGAAGCTTTCTTT. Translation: CASSQQAGDTEAFF.

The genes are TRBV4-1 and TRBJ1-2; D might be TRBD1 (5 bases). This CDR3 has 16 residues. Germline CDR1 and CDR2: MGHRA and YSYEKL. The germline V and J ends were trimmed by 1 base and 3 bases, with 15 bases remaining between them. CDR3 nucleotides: TGCGCCAGCAGCCAAGGGATGCCAGGGTCCGACTATGGCTACACCTTC. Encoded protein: CASSQGMPGSDYGYTF.

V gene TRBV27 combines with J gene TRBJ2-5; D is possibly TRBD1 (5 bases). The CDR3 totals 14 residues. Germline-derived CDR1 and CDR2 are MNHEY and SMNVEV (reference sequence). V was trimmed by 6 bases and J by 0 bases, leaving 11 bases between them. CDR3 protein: CASRSGQNQETQYF. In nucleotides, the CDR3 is TGTGCCAGCAGATCAGGGCAGAACCAAGAGACCCAGTACTTC.

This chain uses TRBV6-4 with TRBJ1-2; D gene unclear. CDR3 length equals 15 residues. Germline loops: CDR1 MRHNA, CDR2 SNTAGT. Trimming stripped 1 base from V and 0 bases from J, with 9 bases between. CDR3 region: CASSDYPGSNYGYTF. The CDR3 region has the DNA TGTGCCAGCAGTGACTATCCGGGTTCTAACTATGGCTACACCTTC.